Shown below are 20 T cell receptor beta chains from a single sample sequenced in a study of T cells in Graves' hyperthyroidism and ophthalmopathy. The CDR3 regions of TCR beta were amplified from RNA transcripts. The primer set for the first-round RT-PCR of the TCR CDR3 was HTBI. TCRdb passed the multiplex PCR reads through MiXCR, listing each CDR3 protein once. The data show hundreds of thousands of distinct CDR3 sequences, around a sixth seen once. The sample was blood. The receptors originated from a woman between 18 and 30 years old with Graves' hyperthyroidism.

The chain is built from TRBV6-2 or TRBV6-3 and TRBJ2-7; TRBD1 matches 11 bases. CDR1 MNHEY and CDR2 SVGEGT come from the germline V gene. The CDR3 has 14 amino acids. The J segment lost 1 base and the V segment lost 11 bases, leaving 7 bases of the junction unmatched. As DNA, the CDR3 is TGTGCCGGCGCCGGGACAGGGGGTTCCTACGAGCAGTACTTC. This translates into CAGAGTGGSYEQYF.

This clonotype came up many times. V gene TRBV6-1 combines with J gene TRBJ1-6; 7 bases are a match to TRBD1. The J segment lost 8 bases and the V segment lost 6 bases, leaving 10 bases of the junction unmatched. This CDR3 has 15 residues. Germline CDR1 reads MNHNS; CDR2 reads SASEGT. The CDR3 is CASRSGQIFDSPLHF. For the CDR3, the DNA is TGTGCCAGCAGGTCGGGACAGATCTTTGATTCACCCCTCCACTTT.

The sample holds many counts of this clonotype. This chain connects TRBV12-5 to TRBJ2-5; D is unclear. Looked up from germline, CDR1 is LGHNT and CDR2 is FRNRAP. Trimming took off 0 bases at V and 5 bases at J, with 7 bases between the two ends. The CDR3 is 13 amino acids. CDR3 coding DNA: TGTGCTAGTGGTTTGGTGAATTTGGAGACCCAGTACTTC. Protein sequence: CASGLVNLETQYF. Based on the CDR3 plus reference TRBV12-5 and TRBJ2-5, the full variable domain is DARVTQTPRHKVTEMGQEVTMRCQPILGHNTVFWYRQTMMQGLELLAYFRNRAPLDDSGMPKDRFSAEMPDATLATLKIQPSEPRDSAVYFCASGLVNLETQYFGPGTRLLVL.

CDR3 amino acids: CASSTGRLNSPLHF. DNA for the CDR3: TGTGCCAGTAGCACGGGCCGGCTGAATTCACCCCTCCACTTT. This chain connects TRBV19 to TRBJ1-6; no firm D call. CDR3 length equals 14 residues. Germline loops: CDR1 LNHDA, CDR2 SQIVND (reference sequence). V lost 6 bases and J lost 7, with 13 bases in between.

This clonotype was counted at least ten times. V gene TRBV5-4 combines with J gene TRBJ2-7; 7 bases line up with TRBD2. Germline CDR1 reads SGHNT; CDR2 reads YYREEE (reference sequence). With 2 bases clipped from V and 2 bases from J, the junction kept 4 bases outside the gene matches. This CDR3 has 14 amino acids. CDR3 loop: CASSFGTTTYEQYF. For the CDR3, the DNA is TGTGCCAGCAGCTTCGGGACTACTACCTACGAGCAGTACTTC.

This clonotype was counted only a few times. The chain couples TRBV20-1 to TRBJ1-3; D call uncertain. V gave up 1 base and J gave up 0 bases, with 10 bases separating them. The CDR3 spans 15 residues. Per the germline V gene, CDR1 is DFQATT and CDR2 is SNEGSKA (reference sequence). Written as DNA, the CDR3 is TGCAGTGCTAGAGTTGGTCAGAGCTCTGGAAACACCATATATTTT. As protein: CSARVGQSSGNTIYF.

This clonotype was picked up a small number of times. V usage is TRBV6-2 or TRBV6-3 and J usage is TRBJ2-1, with 8 bases matching TRBD2. Trimming took 6 bases from V and 1 from J; bases not matched to a gene: 14. There are 18 residues in the CDR3. Germline V CDR1 and CDR2: MNHEY, SVGEGT. The CDR3 bases are TGTGCCAGCAGAACACTTCCGGGAGCGGGAGTTTCCTACAATGAGCAGTTCTTC. Protein sequence: CASRTLPGAGVSYNEQFF.

This chain uses TRBV5-1 with TRBJ2-7, with D possibly matching TRBD1 (6 bases). This CDR3 contains 15 residues. Deletions cut 0 bases from V and 2 bases from J, with 12 bases between. Germline loops: CDR1 SGHRS, CDR2 YFSETQ. CDR3 sequence reads: CASSLASGVPYEQYF. The CDR3 bases are TGCGCCAGCAGCTTGGCCTCAGGGGTCCCCTACGAGCAGTACTTC.

This clonotype was detected a few times. The chain links TRBV4-1 to TRBJ2-2; possible D gene TRBD1, 6 bases. The V and J ends lost 3 bases and 1 base respectively, with 15 bases between them. Germline V CDR1 and CDR2: MGHRA, YSYEKL. The CDR3 extends over 17 amino acids. CDR3: CASSHLGRGKNTGELFF. The CDR3 DNA sequence: TGCGCCAGCAGCCACCTGGGCAGGGGAAAGAACACCGGGGAGCTGTTTTTT.

This clonotype occurred many times. The V gene is TRBV7-2, the J gene TRBJ2-3; no clear D. The germline V gene encodes CDR1 SGHTA and CDR2 FQGNSA. Trimming left V 3 bases short and J 5 bases short, with 18 bases between. The CDR3 loop spans 16 amino acids. CDR3 coding DNA: TGTGCCAGCAGCTTCGCCACTGGAACAATTCAAGATACGCAGTATTTT. Translated, it gives CASSFATGTIQDTQYF. Looking up the rest from reference TRBV7-2 and TRBJ2-3 gives the full variable domain: GAGVSQSPSNKVTEKGKDVELRCDPISGHTALYWYRQSLGQGLEFLIYFQGNSAPDKSGLPSDRFSAERTGGSVSTLTIQRTQQEDSAVYLCASSFATGTIQDTQYFGPGTRLTVL.

The V call is TRBV29-1, the J call TRBJ2-3; D tentatively fits TRBD1 or TRBD2 (5 bases each). CDR1 is SQVTM, CDR2 ANQGSEA, per germline. CDR3 length equals 13 residues. V was trimmed by 2 bases and J by 9 bases, leaving 15 bases between them. CDR3 DNA sequence: TGCAGCGTTGAACTGGGGGTAGCACCGACGCAGTATTTT. Protein product: CSVELGVAPTQYF.

Concerning this clonotype itself: One base away lies a much larger clone, so this may be a sequencing read error. The chain couples TRBV12-3 or TRBV12-4 to TRBJ1-3; D is possibly TRBD1 (6 bases). CDR3 length: 15 amino acids. V lost 4 bases and J 2 bases, leaving 12 bases between the germline ends. CDR3 in amino acids: CASSYGQSPGNTIYF. Here the CDR3 DNA reads TGTGCCAGCAGTTATGGACAGAGCCCTGGAAACACCATATATTTT.

This clonotype was seen at least ten times. The rearrangement uses TRBV9 and TRBJ2-5, with 10 bases that match TRBD2. With 3 bases clipped from V and 3 bases from J, the junction kept 5 bases outside the gene matches. CDR1 SGDLS and CDR2 YYNGEE come from the germline V gene. This CDR3 has 15 amino acids. In DNA form, the CDR3 reads TGTGCCAGCAGCGCAAACAGCGGGAGGGAAGAGACCCAGTACTTC. It codes for CASSANSGREETQYF.

This clonotype was seen only a few times. The V and J genes are TRBV29-1 and TRBJ1-1; D not resolved. The CDR3 length is 10 residues. V gave up 3 bases and J gave up 6 bases, with 5 bases separating them. The germline CDR1 and CDR2 sequences are SQVTM and ANQGSEA. The CDR3 DNA is TGCAGCGTTGACGGCTCTGAAGCTTTCTTT. It codes for CSVDGSEAFF.

The chain joins TRBV5-1 to TRBJ2-1, with TRBD2 as a possible D gene (6 bases). V lost 4 bases, J lost 9 bases, and 17 bases lay in between. The length of the CDR3 is 14 residues. Germline lookup yields CDR1 SGHRS and CDR2 YFSETQ. CDR3 nucleotide sequence: TGCGCCAGCAGCAGGGGACTCCGGGCGACTGAGCAGTTCTTC. It specifies CASSRGLRATEQFF.

This clonotype was seen ten or more times. The chain couples TRBV6-2 or TRBV6-3 to TRBJ2-7; 8 bases match TRBD2. CDR3 length: 16 amino acids. After removal of 4 bases from V and 0 bases from J, the junction contained 8 bases not matched to a gene. The germline gives CDR1 MNHEY, CDR2 SVGEGT. The CDR3 DNA reads as TGTGCCAGCAGTTCCGTGACTAGCGTGAGCTCCTACGAGCAGTACTTC. Translation: CASSSVTSVSSYEQYF.

The table lists this clonotype with a few counts. V usage is TRBV10-3 and J usage is TRBJ2-7, with TRBD1 matching 8 bases. Per germline, CDR1 ENHRY and CDR2 SYGVKD. This CDR3 contains 15 residues. V lost 10 bases to trimming and J lost 4 bases; unmatched junction nucleotides: 15. The CDR3 DNA sequence: TGTGCCACCAAATGGGCCGGGACAGGCCCGTACGAGCAGTACTTC. Amino acids: CATKWAGTGPYEQYF.

The rearrangement uses TRBV18 and TRBJ1-4; 10 bases match TRBD1. The J segment lost 5 bases and the V segment lost 1 base, leaving 7 bases of the junction unmatched. The CDR3 is made up of 17 amino acids. The germline V gene encodes CDR1 KGHSH and CDR2 LQKENI. The CDR3 protein is CASSPRMPGQGNEKLFF. CDR3 nucleotide sequence: TGTGCCAGCTCACCACGGATGCCGGGACAGGGGAATGAAAAACTGTTTTTT.

V gene TRBV9 combines with J gene TRBJ2-3; D ambiguous. Germline CDR1 reads SGDLS; CDR2 reads YYNGEE. The CDR3 totals 17 residues. Trimming shortened V by 0 bases and J by 0 bases, and 14 bases separated the two germline ends. This CDR3 is CASSVGEKSFSTDTQYF. CDR3 DNA sequence: TGTGCCAGCAGCGTAGGAGAGAAAAGCTTTAGCACAGATACGCAGTATTTT.

Many counts were recorded for this clonotype. The chain combines TRBV28 with TRBJ2-5; 9 nucleotides line up with TRBD2. The germline V gene has CDR1 MDHEN and CDR2 SYDVKM. The CDR3 loop spans 19 amino acids. The ends lost 1 base at V and 1 base at J; junction bases unmatched: 13. CDR3 amino acids: CASSLYALAGRGGQETQYF. The CDR3 bases are TGTGCCAGCAGTTTATATGCCCTTGCCGGGCGGGGGGGCCAAGAGACCCAGTACTTC.